This TCR beta chain is drawn from a study of T cells in Graves' hyperthyroidism and ophthalmopathy. General observations from the study: Most expanded thyroid clonotypes above 0.001 recurred in blood.

Germline V gene data show CDR1 as SGHDT and CDR2 as YYEEEE. This CDR3 spans 15 amino acids. The trim removed 3 bases at V and 8 bases at J, leaving 11 bases unmatched. Amplification targeted TCR beta CDR3 regions from RNA transcripts. Researchers ran a first-round RT-PCR on the TCR CDR3 using the HTBI primer set. TCRdb re-called the multiplex PCR reads through MiXCR, storing one row per CDR3 protein. The data show 500,000 to 800,000 distinct CDR3 sequences, with about 14% seen just once and under 15% held by the top ten. As concerns this clonotype: The antigen remains undetermined.

The source of this sequence is a woman in her fifties or sixties with Graves' ophthalmopathy. The chain joins TRBV5-6 to TRBJ1-5, with TRBD1 identical over 7 bases. What was sequenced was blood. The CDR3, as DNA: TGTGCCAGCAGCTCCCCGGGGGCTCAGGGGGAGCCCCAGCATTTT. Translating gives CASSSPGAQGEPQHF. Full variable domain (outside the CDR3, taken from reference TRBV5-6 and TRBJ1-5): DAGVTQSPTHLIKTRGQQVTLRCSPKSGHDTVSWYQQALGQGPQFIFQYYEEEERQRGNFPDRFSGHQFPNYSSELNVNALLLGDSALYLCASSSPGAQGEPQHFGDGTRLSIL.